This T cell receptor beta chain was sequenced during a study of shared clonotypes between healthy human individuals. The deep-level immunoSEQ assay was used. Sequenced by immunoSEQ multiplex PCR; TCRdb stores in-frame clones only, minus some. The repertoire holds 600,000 to 750,000 clones, with about three quarters as singletons. Sequencing input: memory CD4+ T cells sorted from blood. Subset specified: CD45RA-negative fraction. The source of this sequence is a woman aged 25-40 years in good health.

For the CDR3, the DNA is TGCGCCAGCAGCCAAGTTAGCCTAGCCGACAATGAGCAGTTCTTC. Translating it yields CASSQVSLADNEQFF. The chain recombines TRBV4-1 with TRBJ2-1; maybe TRBD2 (5 bases). This CDR3 is 15 amino acids long. CDR1 is MGHRA and CDR2 is YSYEKL in the germline V gene. Trimming took 1 base from V and 5 from J, leaving 12 bases between them.